This entry lists 23 T cell receptor beta chains sequenced from one sample in a study of CD8+ T cells in alopecia areata (dated by TCRdb to 2016 to 2019). The library was made by the immunoSEQ multiplex PCR assay. RNA was extracted from all samples and reverse transcribed into cDNA as template for TCR sequencing. TCRdb re-hosts the immuneACCESS table, in-frame sequences only. Its copies lack some clones; in the studies checked, an unresolved V gene accounts for under half of them, and the cause for the rest is not known. Present in this sample are 210,000 or so clones, just over 65% of which were seen just once. 0.95% to 1.5% of the sample is in the top ten clones. The meaning of the sample's treatment or condition label: oral pan-JAK inhibitor, 5-10 mg twice daily. The sample consisted of CD4+ T cells sorted from blood, taken at week 44, from a patient treated with tofacitinib. The source of these receptors is a human donor with alopecia areata.

This chain uses TRBV7-2 with TRBJ1-5, with TRBD1 identical over 9 bases. V lost 5 bases and J lost 1; bases outside the gene matches: 3. The CDR3 consists of 15 residues. Germline-derived CDR1 and CDR2 are SGHTA and FQGNSA. The CDR3 here is CASSRTGASNQPQHF. The DNA of the CDR3 is TGTGCCAGCAGCAGGACAGGGGCGAGCAATCAGCCCCAGCATTTT.

The chain recombines TRBV27 with TRBJ2-3; tentative D call: TRBD1 (6 bases). The CDR3 is made up of 14 amino acids. V lost 5 bases and J lost 1, with 10 bases in between. Germline loops: CDR1 MNHEY, CDR2 SMNVEV (reference sequence). This chain's CDR3 is CASSTRTGTDTQYF. The CDR3 DNA reads TGTGCCAGCAGTACTCGGACAGGCACAGATACGCAGTATTTT.

The chain is built from TRBV27 and TRBJ1-2; the D gene is possibly TRBD1 (6 bases). Germline lookup yields CDR1 MNHEY and CDR2 SMNVEV (reference sequence). Trimming shortened V by 8 bases and J by 13 bases, and 20 bases separated the two germline ends. There are 12 residues in the CDR3. Written as DNA, the CDR3 is TGTGCCAGCGGGGATACAGGGACACGGTGCACCTTC. Protein: CASGDTGTRCTF.

The chain carries TRBV29-1 and TRBJ2-7, with 10 bases aligning to TRBD1. The CDR3 runs 14 residues. The V gene end was trimmed by 7 bases and the J gene end by 5 bases; junction bases not matched to a gene: 11. Germline V gene lookup returns CDR1 SQVTM and CDR2 ANQGSEA. CDR3 nucleotide sequence: TGCAGCGCCCGGGCCGGGACAGGGGCCCACGAGCAGTACTTC. It translates to CSARAGTGAHEQYF.

This rearrangement joins TRBV4-1 to TRBJ2-6; a possible D gene is TRBD1 (6 bases). CDR3 length: 17 amino acids. Trimming took 4 bases from V and 2 from J, leaving 15 bases between them. CDR1 and CDR2 from the germline V gene are MGHRA and YSYEKL. CDR3 coding DNA: TGCGCCAGCAGCCTCCAAAGGGGGACCACTGGGGCCAACGTCCTGACTTTC. Its protein product is CASSLQRGTTGANVLTF.

This clone was counted a few times. The chain combines TRBV7-2 with TRBJ1-5; 7 nucleotides agree with TRBD1. The CDR3 consists of 14 residues. The junction had 7 bases not matched to a gene; V was cut back by 5 bases and J by 6 bases. Looked up from germline, CDR1 is SGHTA and CDR2 is FQGNSA. CDR3 sequence: CASSPRQGVQPQHF. In DNA, the CDR3 is TGTGCCAGCAGCCCCCGACAGGGAGTTCAGCCCCAGCATTTT.

The J gene is TRBJ2-2, the V gene TRBV5-1; D not certain. CDR1 and CDR2 (germline): SGHRS, YFSETQ. Trimming stripped 0 bases from V and 6 bases from J, with 18 bases between. This CDR3 is 17 amino acids long. As DNA, the CDR3 is TGCGCCAGCAGCTTGGGAGGCCGCCAAATGGCCGCCGGGGAGCTGTTTTTT. Translation: CASSLGGRQMAAGELFF. Complete variable domain (other parts from reference TRBV5-1 and TRBJ2-2): KAGVTQTPRYLIKTRGQQVTLSCSPISGHRSVSWYQQTPGQGLQFLFEYFSETQRNKGNFPGRFSGRQFSNSRSEMNVSTLELGDSALYLCASSLGGRQMAAGELFFGEGSRLTVL.

The chain joins TRBV7-3 to TRBJ2-3, with TRBD1 identical over 8 bases. The CDR3 runs to 15 residues. J gave up 2 bases and V 4 bases, and 5 bases lay outside the gene matches. CDR1 SGHTA and CDR2 FQGTGA come from the germline V gene. For the CDR3, the DNA is TGTGCCAGCAGCTCCGGGACAGGTACCACAGATACGCAGTATTTT. It translates to CASSSGTGTTDTQYF.

The chain couples TRBV20-1 to TRBJ1-1; 7 bases fit TRBD1. This CDR3 has 10 residues. Germline values: CDR1 DFQATT, CDR2 SNEGSKA (reference sequence). The CDR3 sequence: CRAGGVEAFF. In DNA, the CDR3 is TGCAGGGCAGGGGGAGTGGAAGCTTTCTTT.

In DNA, the CDR3 is TGTGCCAGCAGCTTAGAATTGTCTGTAGCGAGTGGCTACACCTTC. It is translated as CASSLELSVASGYTF. The chain couples TRBV7-2 to TRBJ1-2; D call uncertain. Germline V gene sequence: CDR1 SGHTA, CDR2 FQGNSA. This CDR3 has 15 amino acids. With 1 base removed from V and 7 bases from J, the gap between germline ends came to 16 bases. Using reference TRBV7-2 and TRBJ1-2 for the parts outside the CDR3, the full variable domain is GAGVSQSPSNKVTEKGKDVELRCDPISGHTALYWYRQSLGQGLEFLIYFQGNSAPDKSGLPSDRFSAERTGGSVSTLTIQRTQQEDSAVYLCASSLELSVASGYTFGSGTRLTVV.

This clone has just one count. V is TRBV19 and J is TRBJ1-6, with unresolved D. The CDR3 contains 12 residues. Germline values: CDR1 LNHDA, CDR2 SQIVND (reference sequence). CDR3 residues: CGAGSYNSPLHF. For the CDR3, the DNA is TGTGGGGCTGGCTCCTATAATTCACCCCTCCACTTT.

The gene calls are TRBV2 and TRBJ1-1; D remains unclear. The V gene lost 6 bases and the J gene lost 0 bases, with 2 bases spanning the gap. This CDR3 region has 11 residues. Germline V lookup: CDR1 SNHLY, CDR2 FYNNEI. Written as DNA, the CDR3 is TGTGCCAGCAGAATGAACACTGAAGCTTTCTTT. It translates to CASRMNTEAFF.

The count of this clone is one. The gene calls are TRBV30 and TRBJ2-3, with 7 bases matching TRBD2. The CDR3 consists of 13 residues. In germline, CDR1 is GTSNPN, CDR2 SVGIG (reference sequence). Trimming cost V 4 bases and J 8 bases; bases outside gene matches: 9. The CDR3 coding sequence is TGTGCCTGGATATGGGGGGGTACCGGTACGCAGTATTTT. Residues: CAWIWGGTGTQYF.

The chain uses TRBV29-1 and TRBJ1-1; D uncertain. Germline V lookup: CDR1 SQVTM, CDR2 ANQGSEA. The CDR3 is 11 amino acids. The V end lost 3 bases, the J end lost 10 bases, and 12 bases lay between the germline ends. In DNA, the CDR3 is TGCAGCGTTGATAGGGAGCGACGAGCTTTCTTT. Translated, it gives CSVDRERRAFF.

This clone occurred a few times. The chain employs TRBV2 and TRBJ1-5; TRBD1 might be the D (5 bases). Trimming left V 8 bases short and J 2 bases short, with 10 bases between. This CDR3 has 13 residues. Germline V lookup: CDR1 SNHLY, CDR2 FYNNEI. The CDR3 spells CASGTFGNQPQHF. The CDR3 DNA reads TGTGCCAGCGGGACCTTTGGCAATCAGCCCCAGCATTTT.

The chain uses TRBV6-1 and TRBJ1-5; TRBD1 might be the D (6 bases). The CDR3 is made up of 15 amino acids. Germline CDR1 reads MNHNS; CDR2 reads SASEGT. With 5 bases removed from V and 5 bases from J, the gap between germline ends came to 16 bases. The CDR3 DNA reads TGTGCCAGCAGTAAGCGGACAGCCGGTTATCAGCCCCAGCATTTT. The encoded protein is CASSKRTAGYQPQHF.

The table lists this clone with a few counts. The rearrangement joins TRBV12-5 to TRBJ1-1, with 7 nucleotides matching TRBD1. This CDR3 has 16 residues. J was trimmed by 2 bases and V by 0 bases; bases with no gene match: 6. Germline CDR1 LGHNT, CDR2 FRNRAP. CDR3 loop: CASGLVPDRANTEAFF. The CDR3 DNA sequence: TGTGCTAGTGGTTTGGTACCCGACAGGGCTAACACTGAAGCTTTCTTT.

The chain couples TRBV30 to TRBJ2-7; TRBD1 aligns across 9 bases. Looked up from germline, CDR1 is GTSNPN and CDR2 is SVGIG (reference sequence). The CDR3 spans 12 residues. After removal of 5 bases from V and 4 bases from J, the junction contained 3 bases not matched to a gene. The CDR3 region has the DNA TGTGCCTGGGGCGGGACAGGGTACGAGCAGTACTTC. Its protein is CAWGGTGYEQYF.

This chain connects TRBV29-1 to TRBJ2-3; D is possibly TRBD1 or TRBD2 (5 bases each). There are 14 residues in the CDR3. Trimming stripped 3 bases from V and 5 bases from J, with 15 bases between. Germline V CDR1 and CDR2: SQVTM, ANQGSEA. CDR3 sequence reads: CSVDRGQGLDTQYF. DNA for the CDR3: TGCAGCGTTGACCGGGGTCAGGGCCTAGATACGCAGTATTTT.

V is TRBV5-1 and J is TRBJ2-1, with TRBD2 matching 8 bases. Germline V gives CDR1 SGHRS, CDR2 YFSETQ. V shed 1 base and J 5 bases; nucleotides not matched to a gene: 5. This CDR3 has 15 residues. This CDR3 reads CASSLRAGDDNEQFF. In DNA, the CDR3 is TGCGCCAGCAGCTTGCGAGCGGGAGATGACAATGAGCAGTTCTTC.

The chain links TRBV13 to TRBJ2-3; 10 bases are shared with TRBD1. Per the germline V gene, CDR1 is PRHDT and CDR2 is FYEKMQ (reference sequence). The CDR3 length is 15 residues. J gave up 3 bases and V 5 bases, and 5 bases lay outside the gene matches. CDR3: CASSPRDRGTDTQYF. The CDR3 coding sequence is TGTGCCAGCAGCCCCCGGGACAGGGGAACAGATACGCAGTATTTT.

This clone was observed once. The chain is built from TRBV7-2 and TRBJ1-2; the match to TRBD1 covers 7 bases. CDR3 size: 15 residues. Trimming cost V 5 bases and J 2 bases; bases outside gene matches: 8. Germline CDR1 SGHTA, CDR2 FQGNSA. The CDR3 bases are TGTGCCAGCAGCCCCGGACAGGCTATAAACTATGGCTACACCTTC. Translating gives CASSPGQAINYGYTF.

The J gene is TRBJ2-7, the V gene TRBV5-6, with TRBD2 matching 7 bases. This CDR3 contains 12 residues. With 4 bases clipped from V and 7 bases from J, the junction kept 5 bases outside the gene matches. Germline V lookup: CDR1 SGHDT, CDR2 YYEEEE. The CDR3 sequence is CASSGDGREQYF. DNA for the CDR3: TGTGCCAGCAGCGGAGACGGGAGGGAGCAGTACTTC.